Listed below are T cell receptor beta chains from one sample, sequenced in a study of post-analysis software for immune sequencing data. One entry per CDR3 protein results from TCRdb running MiXCR on the PCR reads. Of fewer than 700,000 distinct CDR3 sequences in the sample, around 44% were seen once. Sequencing was carried out using blood. All receptors come from a girl aged 10-17 years with multiple sclerosis. The CDR3 runs from the conserved cysteine through the conserved F or W. Fields, in order: V gene, clone size, CDR3 length, J gene, D gene, CDR3 protein, CDR3 DNA. A D gene is named only where the DNA matches it firmly. Part of the rows lack a size; the others show once, few, many or a class for expanded clones.

v_call: TRBV4-2
clone_size: few
cdr3_length: 15
j_call: TRBJ1-2
d_call: -
cdr3_aa: CASSQDGEANYGYTF
cdr3_nt: TGTGCCAGCAGCCAAGATGGTGAGGCTAACTATGGCTACACCTTC

v_call: TRBV29-1
clone_size: -
cdr3_length: 11
j_call: TRBJ1-2
d_call: -
cdr3_aa: CSILSGYGYTF
cdr3_nt: TGCAGCATCCTATCCGGCTATGGCTACACCTTC

v_call: TRBV6-4
clone_size: many
cdr3_length: 13
j_call: TRBJ2-7
d_call: -
cdr3_aa: CASSDSPGNEQYF
cdr3_nt: TGTGCCAGCAGTGACTCGCCTGGAAACGAGCAGTACTTC

v_call: TRBV12-3/TRBV12-4
clone_size: few
cdr3_length: 16
j_call: TRBJ2-3
d_call: TRBD2
cdr3_aa: CASRTGLAGRTDTQYF
cdr3_nt: TGTGCCAGCAGGACGGGACTAGCGGGGCGCACAGATACGCAGTATTTT

v_call: TRBV10-3
clone_size: -
cdr3_length: 13
j_call: TRBJ2-7
d_call: TRBD2
cdr3_aa: CAIGTSGGREQYF
cdr3_nt: TGTGCCATCGGGACTAGCGGGGGGCGCGAGCAGTACTTC

v_call: TRBV5-1
clone_size: -
cdr3_length: 11
j_call: TRBJ2-2
d_call: -
cdr3_aa: CASSFYGELFF
cdr3_nt: TGCGCCAGCAGCTTTTACGGGGAGCTGTTTTTT

v_call: TRBV5-1
clone_size: -
cdr3_length: 14
j_call: TRBJ2-7
d_call: -
cdr3_aa: CASSFDLRRAEQYF
cdr3_nt: TGCGCCAGCAGCTTCGACTTGCGGAGGGCCGAGCAGTACTTC

v_call: TRBV25-1
clone_size: -
cdr3_length: 17
j_call: TRBJ2-6
d_call: -
cdr3_aa: CASSGGSGLPGANVLTF
cdr3_nt: TGTGCCAGCAGTGGGGGTTCGGGCCTGCCCGGGGCCAACGTCCTGACTTTC

v_call: TRBV5-5
clone_size: few
cdr3_length: 14
j_call: TRBJ2-7
d_call: -
cdr3_aa: CASSSPGISYEQYF
cdr3_nt: TGTGCCAGCAGCTCCCCCGGGATCTCCTACGAGCAGTACTTC

v_call: TRBV6-1
clone_size: once
cdr3_length: 19
j_call: TRBJ2-6
d_call: TRBD2
cdr3_aa: CASSPAGQRLAGGANVLTF
cdr3_nt: TGTGCCAGCAGCCCTGCCGGCCAACGACTAGCGGGGGGGGCCAACGTCCTGACTTTC

v_call: TRBV5-6
clone_size: -
cdr3_length: 15
j_call: TRBJ2-7
d_call: -
cdr3_aa: CASSTGAGSGYEQYF
cdr3_nt: TGTGCCAGCAGCACCGGGGCCGGGTCCGGTTACGAGCAGTACTTC

v_call: TRBV6-5
clone_size: -
cdr3_length: 16
j_call: TRBJ2-3
d_call: TRBD2
cdr3_aa: CASRPRLAGGSDTQYF
cdr3_nt: TGTGCCAGCAGACCCCGACTAGCGGGAGGATCGGATACGCAGTATTTT

v_call: TRBV12-3/TRBV12-4
clone_size: once
cdr3_length: 14
j_call: TRBJ2-7
d_call: -
cdr3_aa: CASREGTVRYEQYF
cdr3_nt: TGTGCCAGCAGAGAAGGGACGGTCCGCTACGAGCAGTACTTC

v_call: TRBV20-1
clone_size: -
cdr3_length: 15
j_call: TRBJ2-7
d_call: TRBD2
cdr3_aa: CSARLVLALSYEQYF
cdr3_nt: TGCAGTGCTAGATTGGTACTAGCGTTGTCCTACGAGCAGTACTTC

v_call: TRBV12-3/TRBV12-4
clone_size: -
cdr3_length: 12
j_call: TRBJ2-1
d_call: -
cdr3_aa: CASRTGRDEQFF
cdr3_nt: TGTGCCAGCCGGACAGGGAGGGATGAGCAGTTCTTC

v_call: TRBV4-2
clone_size: -
cdr3_length: 13
j_call: TRBJ1-2
d_call: -
cdr3_aa: CASSQDAGRQYTF
cdr3_nt: TGTGCCAGCAGCCAAGATGCGGGGCGCCAGTACACCTTC

v_call: TRBV5-1
clone_size: few
cdr3_length: 15
j_call: TRBJ2-1
d_call: TRBD2
cdr3_aa: CASSLGAGGSNEQFF
cdr3_nt: TGCGCCAGCAGCTTAGGCGCGGGGGGCTCCAATGAGCAGTTCTTC

v_call: TRBV4-1
clone_size: few
cdr3_length: 16
j_call: TRBJ2-5
d_call: -
cdr3_aa: CASSQGPTGQQETQYF
cdr3_nt: TGCGCCAGCAGCCAAGGCCCGACTGGACAGCAAGAGACCCAGTACTTC

v_call: TRBV12-3/TRBV12-4
clone_size: -
cdr3_length: 13
j_call: TRBJ2-1
d_call: TRBD1
cdr3_aa: CASKPGQDNEQFF
cdr3_nt: TGTGCCAGCAAGCCAGGACAGGACAATGAGCAGTTCTTC

v_call: TRBV4-1
clone_size: few
cdr3_length: 15
j_call: TRBJ2-3
d_call: -
cdr3_aa: CASSQDGRGTDTQYF
cdr3_nt: TGCGCCAGCAGCCAGGACGGCCGGGGCACAGATACGCAGTATTTT

v_call: TRBV7-9
clone_size: -
cdr3_length: 16
j_call: TRBJ2-7
d_call: -
cdr3_aa: CASSLTTARLSYEQYF
cdr3_nt: TGTGCCAGCAGCTTAACGACGGCGCGTCTCTCCTACGAGCAGTACTTC

v_call: TRBV12-3/TRBV12-4
clone_size: few
cdr3_length: 14
j_call: TRBJ2-7
d_call: -
cdr3_aa: CASSYGTPIDEQYF
cdr3_nt: TGTGCCAGCAGTTACGGGACCCCCATCGATGAGCAGTACTTC

v_call: TRBV7-6
clone_size: -
cdr3_length: 14
j_call: TRBJ2-1
d_call: -
cdr3_aa: CASSLGVFGNEQFF
cdr3_nt: TGTGCCAGCAGCTTAGGGGTTTTTGGAAATGAGCAGTTCTTC

v_call: TRBV12-3/TRBV12-4
clone_size: -
cdr3_length: 16
j_call: TRBJ1-2
d_call: -
cdr3_aa: CASSYSGTLANYGYTF
cdr3_nt: TGTGCCAGCAGTTACTCCGGGACACTGGCTAACTATGGCTACACCTTC

v_call: TRBV6-5
clone_size: few
cdr3_length: 15
j_call: TRBJ2-5
d_call: -
cdr3_aa: CAAGGTASYQETQYF
cdr3_nt: TGTGCCGCCGGGGGGACAGCCTCGTACCAAGAGACCCAGTACTTC

v_call: TRBV10-3
clone_size: -
cdr3_length: 20
j_call: TRBJ2-3
d_call: TRBD2
cdr3_aa: CATGRFPSGGPTGSTDTQYF
cdr3_nt: TGTGCCACCGGTCGATTTCCTAGCGGGGGGCCAACGGGGAGTACAGATACGCAGTATTTT

v_call: TRBV5-1
clone_size: once
cdr3_length: 14
j_call: TRBJ2-3
d_call: -
cdr3_aa: CASSLLGFTDTQYF
cdr3_nt: TGCGCCAGCAGCTTGCTCGGGTTCACAGATACGCAGTATTTT

v_call: TRBV7-2
clone_size: -
cdr3_length: 17
j_call: TRBJ2-7
d_call: -
cdr3_aa: CASSLATVRQRFYEQYF
cdr3_nt: TGTGCCAGCAGCTTAGCGACGGTGAGACAGCGATTCTACGAGCAGTACTTT

v_call: TRBV7-6
clone_size: -
cdr3_length: 17
j_call: TRBJ2-7
d_call: -
cdr3_aa: CASSLEALGQLSYEQYF
cdr3_nt: TGTGCCAGCAGCTTAGAGGCCTTGGGGCAACTCTCCTACGAGCAGTACTTC

v_call: TRBV4-1
clone_size: -
cdr3_length: 14
j_call: TRBJ2-3
d_call: -
cdr3_aa: CASSPQTVTDTQYF
cdr3_nt: TGCGCCAGCAGCCCCCAGACGGTTACAGATACGCAGTATTTT